This T cell receptor (beta chain) was identified during a study of blood T cell repertoires in COVID-19. Study in general: Sites in the United States, Italy and Spain provided acute and convalescent COVID-19 samples. In each case, the material was cDNA or gDNA derived from T cells, B-cell-depleted T cells, or PBMCs.

Seattle researchers signed up patients amid active infection and tracked them longitudinally. The length of the CDR3 is 12 residues. The germline gives CDR1 MDHEN, CDR2 SYDVKM. V lost 4 bases, J lost 9 bases, and 13 bases lay in between. In the source study's methods: It was from reference gene primer amplification that nucleated cell counts were estimated. This table comes from immunoSEQ multiplex PCR, and its TCRdb copy is limited to in-frame clones, with some not included. V, J and clone size reflect that table, while D and trimming were determined from the DNA. The sample lists under 250,000 clones, 70% to 90% occurring once.

The specimen sequenced was peripheral blood. The clonotype was recovered from a man in his fifties with COVID-19, enrolled during active disease. The chain joins TRBV28 to TRBJ2-7, with TRBD2 as a possible D gene (6 bases). CDR3 in DNA: TGTGCCAGCAGTTCCAAGGGAGGTCGGCAGTACTTC. It codes for CASSSKGGRQYF.